This TCR beta chain comes out of a study of blood T cells in healthy people across ages. Study findings and constraints: Unsorted PBMCs ruled out conclusive naive versus antigen-experienced comparison.

This clonotype was seen a handful of times. The antigen remains undetermined. A second PCR of 7 to 11 cycles used a sample-barcoded 5' primer and a J-beta primer mix. All samples yielded 2.5 million or more CDR3-containing paired-end reads. TCRdb reprocessed the 5' RACE reads with MiXCR, giving one entry per CDR3 protein. The data contain about 670,000 distinct CDR3 sequences, approximately 40% of them singletons. Every donor contributed roughly 10 milliliters of peripheral blood by blood draw. Researchers report isolating at least 6.5 million PBMCs per sample. The receptor's source is an elderly man in good health. What was sequenced was blood.

Here the CDR3 DNA reads TGTGCCAGCAGGACGACAGGGTACACAGATACGCAGTATTTT. Encoded protein: CASRTTGYTDTQYF. This chain joins TRBV27 and TRBJ2-3, with 7 bases matching TRBD1. The junction had 5 bases not matched to a gene; V was cut back by 6 bases and J by 2 bases. The CDR3 is made up of 14 amino acids. Germline CDR1 reads MNHEY; CDR2 reads SMNVEV (reference sequence).